One sample yielded the 22 T cell receptor beta chains listed below, sequenced in a study of beta chain features in type 1 diabetes. Sequencing targeted expressed TCRB transcripts, as all isolated RNA had been reverse transcribed. Some clones are missing from TCRdb's copy, which holds only in-frame ones; the method was immunoSEQ multiplex PCR. The top ten clones hold around 0.5% of a sample with roughly 160,000 clones, roughly 8% of them seen once. Overall study findings and caveats: Among patients with Type 1 diabetes, TCRB CDR3s were moderately but significantly shorter in every one of the four CD4+ subsets.

These receptors' targets are unknown. Sequencing was carried out using central memory CD4+ T cells from blood. Receptor source: a woman aged 18-35 years with type 1 diabetes.

This clone was seen only a few times. The genes are TRBV30 and TRBJ1-1; TRBD1 matches 8 bases. There are 13 residues in the CDR3. With V trimmed by 4 bases and J by 10 bases, 11 bases remained unmatched. CDR1 is GTSNPN and CDR2 is SVGIG in the germline V gene (reference sequence). The CDR3 sequence: CAWTQGAPGRAFF. Here the CDR3 DNA reads TGTGCCTGGACCCAGGGGGCCCCCGGAAGAGCTTTCTTT.

This clone was seen more than once but under ten times. The gene calls are TRBV5-4 and TRBJ2-5, with unresolved D. Germline lookup yields CDR1 SGHNT and CDR2 YYREEE (reference sequence). With 0 bases removed from V and 1 base from J, the gap between germline ends came to 4 bases. The length of the CDR3 is 13 residues. The CDR3 region is CASSLVSQETQYF. The CDR3, as DNA: TGTGCCAGCAGCTTGGTTAGCCAAGAGACCCAGTACTTC.

The chain carries TRBV9 and TRBJ2-7; 7 nucleotides match TRBD1. Germline trimming cut 3 bases from V and 3 bases from J; bases unmatched to any gene: 3. Germline loops: CDR1 SGDLS, CDR2 YYNGEE. CDR3 length: 13 amino acids. The CDR3 reads CASSDRQGYEQYF. The CDR3 DNA reads as TGTGCCAGCAGCGACCGACAGGGCTACGAGCAGTACTTC.

This CDR3 is CSVSGGAAETQYF. The DNA for the CDR3 is TGCAGCGTGAGCGGGGGGGCGGCAGAGACCCAGTACTTC. The chain links TRBV29-1 to TRBJ2-5, with 10 bases lining up with TRBD2. J gave up 4 bases and V 6 bases, and 5 bases lay outside the gene matches. Germline assignment: CDR1 SQVTM and CDR2 ANQGSEA. The CDR3 consists of 13 residues. Filled out from reference TRBV29-1 and TRBJ2-5, the complete variable domain reads SAVISQKPSRDICQRGTSLTIQCQVDSQVTMMFWYRQQPGQSLTLIATANQGSEATYESGFVIDKFPISRPNLTFSTLTVSNMSPEDSSIYLCSVSGGAAETQYFGPGTRLLVL.

This chain joins TRBV11-3 and TRBJ2-7, with 11 bases fitting TRBD2. Germline V gene lookup returns CDR1 SGHNT and CDR2 YENEEA. The CDR3 extends over 15 amino acids. J gave up 3 bases and V 5 bases, and 6 bases lay outside the gene matches. CDR3 DNA sequence: TGTGCCAGCAGCACGCTAGCGGGAGGCTTCTACGAGCAGTACTTC. Its translation: CASSTLAGGFYEQYF.

The chain joins TRBV9 to TRBJ2-1; TRBD2 matches 9 bases. J lost 7 bases, V lost 4 bases, and 9 bases had no gene match. In germline, CDR1 is SGDLS, CDR2 YYNGEE. The CDR3 has 15 amino acids. The CDR3 loop is CASSTLAGVGNEQFF. CDR3 in DNA: TGTGCCAGCAGCACCTTAGCGGGAGTTGGTAATGAGCAGTTCTTC.

The chain recombines TRBV6-1 with TRBJ2-5; 10 bases match TRBD2. The germline gives CDR1 MNHNS, CDR2 SASEGT. This CDR3 has 13 residues. Trimming took 6 bases from V and 10 from J; bases not matched to a gene: 8. CDR3 in amino acids: CASSPSGGANQYF. The CDR3 DNA follows: TGTGCCAGCAGCCCAAGCGGGGGGGCCAACCAGTACTTC.

This chain joins TRBV6-6 and TRBJ1-1; maybe TRBD1 (5 bases). CDR1 and CDR2 (germline): MNHNY, SVGAGI (reference sequence). The ends were cut back, 5 bases at V and 12 bases at J, with 22 bases in the middle. This CDR3 is 14 amino acids long. CDR3 bases: TGTGCCAGCAGTCCGCCGGGGGGAGGCCCGGCAACTTTCTTT. Protein: CASSPPGGGPATFF.

This clone has only a few counts. The J gene is TRBJ2-1, the V gene TRBV18, with TRBD1 matching 7 bases. Per the germline V gene, CDR1 is KGHSH and CDR2 is LQKENI. The CDR3 is 16 amino acids. Trimming removed 3 bases from V and 4 bases from J; junction bases left unmatched: 9. The CDR3 DNA reads TGTGCCAGCTCACCCTCCGACAGGGCCCTATACAATGAGCAGTTCTTC. Encoded protein: CASSPSDRALYNEQFF.

This clone was detected a few times. The chain links TRBV29-1 to TRBJ1-2; maybe TRBD1 (6 bases). CDR3 length equals 13 residues. Trimming took off 6 bases at V and 4 bases at J, with 15 bases between the two ends. Germline CDR1 SQVTM, CDR2 ANQGSEA. The DNA for the CDR3 is TGCAGCGTCGTCGTAACAGGGACCTATGGCTACACCTTC. Translating gives CSVVVTGTYGYTF.

This clone was observed a few times. The rearrangement joins TRBV6-5 to TRBJ1-2, with TRBD1 matching over 10 bases. The CDR3 is 15 amino acids. Germline trimming cut 4 bases from V and 5 bases from J; bases unmatched to any gene: 7. Germline assignment: CDR1 MNHEY and CDR2 SVGAGI. The DNA for the CDR3 is TGTGCCAGCAGTTTCCCCGGGACAGGGGTTTATGGCTACACCTTC. Translation: CASSFPGTGVYGYTF.

V usage is TRBV30 and J usage is TRBJ2-3; D may be TRBD2 (6 bases). The CDR3 loop spans 16 amino acids. V lost 5 bases, J lost 1 base, and 19 bases lay in between. From germline, CDR1 is GTSNPN and CDR2 SVGIG (reference sequence). CDR3 sequence: CAWSTGTLDGTDTQYF. CDR3 nucleotides: TGTGCCTGGTCTACCGGGACTCTCGATGGCACAGATACGCAGTATTTT.

Many counts were recorded for this clone. The chain carries TRBV4-3 and TRBJ2-3, with 9 bases lining up with TRBD2. Germline CDR1 is LGHNA and CDR2 is YSLEER. This CDR3 is 17 amino acids long. Germline trimming cut 0 bases from V and 6 bases from J; bases unmatched to any gene: 10. CDR3 region: CASSQDASGGFSDTQYF. In DNA form, the CDR3 reads TGCGCCAGCAGCCAAGATGCCAGCGGGGGGTTCTCGGATACGCAGTATTTT.

This clone was observed a few times. V is TRBV5-1 and J is TRBJ2-1, with D possibly matching TRBD2 (6 bases). The CDR3 extends over 15 amino acids. V was trimmed by 2 bases and J by 2 bases, leaving 11 bases between them. Per the germline V gene, CDR1 is SGHRS and CDR2 is YFSETQ. The CDR3: CASSFQEGAYNEQFF. The DNA of the CDR3 is TGCGCCAGCAGCTTCCAGGAGGGTGCCTACAATGAGCAGTTCTTC.

The gene calls are TRBV5-1 and TRBJ2-5; tentative D call: TRBD2 (6 bases). V lost 2 bases and J lost 7, with 9 bases in between. The CDR3 covers 12 residues. Germline V gives CDR1 SGHRS, CDR2 YFSETQ. The CDR3 DNA follows: TGCGCCAGCAGCTTTCTGGGAGGGACCCAGTACTTC. This translates into CASSFLGGTQYF.

CDR3 sequence reads: CATRQGRQPQHF. CDR3 nucleotides: TGTGCCACTCGACAGGGGCGGCAGCCCCAGCATTTT. This chain joins TRBV19 and TRBJ1-5; TRBD1 matches at 8 bases. V lost 10 bases to trimming and J lost 7 bases; unmatched junction nucleotides: 6. In germline, CDR1 is LNHDA, CDR2 SQIVND (reference sequence). This CDR3 has 12 amino acids.

The gene calls are TRBV5-1 and TRBJ2-3; no definite D call. Per germline, CDR1 SGHRS and CDR2 YFSETQ. CDR3 length equals 14 residues. V lost 5 bases to trimming and J lost 2 bases, with 12 bases between them. This chain's CDR3 is CASRVYENTDTQYF. The CDR3, as DNA: TGCGCCAGCAGGGTCTATGAGAACACAGATACGCAGTATTTT.

The chain links TRBV29-1 to TRBJ1-1, with 8 bases that match TRBD1. Germline V gives CDR1 SQVTM, CDR2 ANQGSEA. The CDR3 sequence is 13 residues long. With V trimmed by 2 bases and J by 2 bases, 1 base remained unmatched. The CDR3 here is CSVEQGANTEAFF. CDR3 nucleotide sequence: TGCAGCGTTGAACAGGGGGCTAACACTGAAGCTTTCTTT.

The chain has TRBV18 and TRBJ1-5; perhaps TRBD1 as D (5 bases). The germline CDR1 and CDR2 sequences are KGHSH and LQKENI. V was pared by 4 bases and J by 5 bases, with 9 bases between. The CDR3 is made up of 13 amino acids. The CDR3 bases are TGTGCCAGCTCACAAGTAGGGGATCAGCCCCAGCATTTT. Its protein is CASSQVGDQPQHF.

The table lists this clone with a few counts. V is TRBV30 and J is TRBJ2-6; D is ambiguous. The CDR3 totals 16 residues. Trimming removed 0 bases at V and 0 bases at J, with 9 bases between. Germline-derived CDR1 and CDR2 are GTSNPN and SVGIG (reference sequence). The CDR3 protein is CAWSVWRYSGANVLTF. DNA of the CDR3: TGTGCCTGGAGTGTATGGCGGTACTCTGGGGCCAACGTCCTGACTTTC.

The chain combines TRBV15 with TRBJ2-1; D is ambiguous. With 8 bases removed from V and 6 bases from J, the gap between germline ends came to 11 bases. The germline V gene has CDR1 LNHNV and CDR2 YYDKDF (reference sequence). This CDR3 is built from 12 residues. The CDR3 loop is CATRLAGNEQFF. Here the CDR3 DNA reads TGTGCCACCCGCCTGGCAGGCAATGAGCAGTTCTTC. Drawing the rest from reference TRBV15 and TRBJ2-1, the complete variable domain is DAMVIQNPRYQVTQFGKPVTLSCSQTLNHNVMYWYQQKSSQAPKLLFHYYDKDFNNEADTPDNFQSRRPNTSFCFLDIRSPGLGDTAMYLCATRLAGNEQFFGPGTRLTVL.

This chain uses TRBV28 with TRBJ2-7; D perhaps matches TRBD1 (5 bases). The CDR3 runs 14 residues. Per germline, CDR1 MDHEN and CDR2 SYDVKM. V was trimmed by 6 bases and J by 0 bases, leaving 12 bases between them. The DNA for the CDR3 is TGTGCCAGCAGACTACAGGATTTCTCCTACGAGCAGTACTTC. This translates into CASRLQDFSYEQYF.